This T cell receptor (beta chain) emerged from a study of cytomegalovirus exposure and HLA in healthy donors (dated by TCRdb to between 2016 and 2019). Some background on the complete study: An earlier analysis of 587 of the donors reported about 260 Gb of sequence data and approximately 120 million unique TCR beta sequences obtained from 180 million or so T cells. An early release that covered 640 HLA-typed donors contained 300 to 350 gigabases of sequencing data and tens of millions of unique TCR sequences. Of the 300 to 500 genotyped donors, 81% were placed in the genetic ancestry cluster associated with self-reported Caucasian donors. The aim of the study was to test whether cataloging public T cell receptors could identify signatures of past pathogen exposure. The T cell repertoires of around 670 subjects were profiled by immunosequencing and related to cytomegalovirus serostatus. Besides the first cohort of 666 subjects, a separate validation cohort made up of some 110 different subjects was used. To predict cytomegalovirus infection status, the study brought together high-throughput TCR immunosequencing, statistical association of individual TCRs with disease status, and machine learning. A later analysis re-analyzed previously published TCR beta repertoires from approximately 700 donors and added high-resolution HLA genotyping to study TCR occurrence patterns. Rather than drawing on any new phenotypic data, the later analysis identified candidate immune exposures from TCR beta sequences and the way those sequences occurred across donors. To decide whether each TCR beta V gene segment behaved as functional or pseudogenic, an earlier analysis of 587 of the donors relied on high-throughput TCR beta sequencing. Alongside the repertoire data, information on donor age, sex, ethnicity and CMV serostatus was compiled. In a later genetic analysis, genome-wide SNP genotypes for 398 of the 666 donors were used, and that subset was treated as a discovery cohort. Every discovery cohort repertoire had been produced on one sequencing platform. Both class I and class II loci were covered by HLA typing, at four-digit resolution. Typing coverage varied by locus: roughly 629-640 donors for A, B, C, DRB1 and DQB1; 500 to 550 for DQA1; over 600 for DPA1; around 490 for DPB1. Five DR-DQ haplotypes were handled as single units for association and clustering, since linkage in the cohort was strong. On average, 235,054 unique TCR beta nucleotide sequences were sequenced per donor among 398 genotyped donors of the cohort, with about 19% of those sequences being non-productive.

The protocol used for the library was the immunoSEQ multiplex PCR assay. A mixture of 60 forward primers for TCR Vbeta segments and 13 reverse primers for TCR Jbeta segments was used in the multiplex PCR. Amplification of the CDR3 region of rearranged TCR beta genes was performed with a multiplex PCR assay on genomic DNA. On the Illumina HiSeq System, the amplified TCR beta libraries were sequenced as 87-base-pair reads. Processing in the source paper ran as follows. Across the 640 or so repertoires, a later analysis counted 75 million to 90 million unique TCR beta chains, roughly 11 million of which were shared by at least two donors. A nearest-neighbor algorithm error-corrected the raw reads and collapsed the reads into unique sequences, merging closely related sequences to remove PCR and sequencing errors. To assign V, D and J gene segments, CDR3 sequences were aligned to IMGT reference sequences. For a sequence to be retained, a match of at least six nucleotides was required to both a V gene segment and a J gene segment. Rearrangements were called productive when the CDR3 lacked stop codons and stayed in frame with V and J; all others were non-productive. Following IMGT convention, CDR3 was defined as the stretch from the second conserved V-encoded cysteine up to the conserved J-encoded phenylalanine. Sequences without an unambiguous match to a single V gene segment were excluded from the earlier analysis of about 630 of the donors. In an earlier analysis of approximately 590 of the donors, V segments were called functional above 56.7% productive rearrangements and were called segregating when the between-donor standard deviation exceeded 5%. A statistical classification framework was built to diagnose cytomegalovirus status from the catalog of TCR beta chain sequences. V and J gene assignment, in a later analysis, came from comparing TCR nucleotide sequences with IMGT/GENE-DB human TR gene sequences. Using the TCRdist pipeline, a later analysis assigned CDR3 sequences along with most-parsimonious VDJ recombination scenarios. In a later analysis, each TCR beta chain was defined by its CDR3 amino acid sequence together with its V-gene family, and reads lacking a unique V-gene family were excluded. A later analysis removed 592 highly shared, low-generation-probability nucleotide sequences to deal with suspected cross-contamination and a sequencing artifact. For each public chain, a later analysis derived a clonal expansion index from normalized ranks of inferred template counts within each repertoire. Generation probabilities in a later analysis came from a VDJ recombination model fitted to out-of-frame rearrangements, and those results were checked against IGoR. A later analysis scored TCR-TCR, TCR-HLA and TCR-CMV co-occurrence with hypergeometric tests, applying a repertoire-size bias correction to TCR pairs. To estimate false discovery rates, a later analysis permuted the HLA or CMV assignments 20 times. In a later analysis, co-occurring TCRs were grouped using DBSCAN, with TCRdist sequence similarity added in when clustering inside HLA-allele-positive subsets. Co-occurrence clustering excluded repertoires with fewer than 30,000 or more than 120,000 public chains, plus five with anomalous nucleotide sharing. This is the immuneACCESS table as TCRdb keeps it, with only in-frame sequences that have V and J called. A part of the clones is gone; compared with another copy, unresolved V genes explain less than half, and the rest is unexplained. That table furnishes V, J and clone size, whereas the DNA furnished D and trimming. The sample contains around 80,000 clones, about 9.5% of them found a single time. Clones ranked in the top ten supply approximately 23% of the sample.

The cohort comprised around 690 healthy bone marrow donors. Cohort members were all nominally healthy when sampled, although unrecorded immune exposures were likely present. The donor tested CMV seropositive and was one of the 289 seropositive cohort members. Each donor provided a peripheral blood sample, and peripheral blood mononuclear cells were used for TCR beta sequencing. Genomic DNA extraction from the blood cell samples was performed with the Qiagen DNeasy Blood Extraction Kit. Overall results and qualifications from the work: In a later genetic analysis, a missense DCLRE1C variant was associated with V-gene and J-gene trimming of TCR beta chains, and the association was replicated in an independent cohort. Compared with equally common non-associated chains, HLA-associated TCR beta chains in a later analysis were more clonally expanded and had lower generation probabilities. Correlated functional status among segregating V segments might be attributable to linkage disequilibrium, but an unknown experimental factor could not be ruled out. Roughly uniform sequencing depth across donors was assumed in presence/absence analyses, although this assumption may not hold. The earlier analysis of some 560 of the donors excluded some 15 rarely observed V segments, including chromosome 9 orphons, because counts were too low. Immune exposure information for the cohort was limited to CMV serostatus. Three of the identified cytomegalovirus-associated TCR beta chains were confirmed in vitro to be specific for cytomegalovirus antigens. Because the 87-base-pair reads could not distinguish some IMGT-functional V segments, including TRBV6-2 and TRBV6-3, those segments were excluded. Assigning TCR associations to individual alleles was difficult when HLA alleles, especially DR and DQ, strongly co-occurred. In a later analysis, some 18,000 TCR beta sequences were associated with specific HLA alleles at a false discovery rate of 0.05. A later analysis found that TCR association rates varied across HLA loci, with DRB1 alleles showing the most associated TCRs and HLA-C alleles the fewest. Broadly in line with IMGT annotations, most TCR beta V segments showed up in productive rearrangements about 87% or about 30% of the time in an earlier analysis of approximately 600 of the donors. Compared with the approximately 670-donor mean, donors in an Asian-associated ancestry cluster had fewer N-insertions in productive TCRs, according to a later genetic analysis. In both the original and validation cohorts, the classifier was reported to diagnose cytomegalovirus status with high specificity and sensitivity. In a later analysis, most CMV-associated TCR beta chains were found to appear HLA-restricted, with HLA associations seemingly driven largely by CMV exposure. Because HLA typing was unavailable for some donors at each locus, only the typed subset was used in association tests. According to a later analysis, parvovirus B19, influenza, CMV and Epstein-Barr virus appeared linked to several top co-occurrence clusters. A group of highly shared sequence variants was considered likely to be a technical artifact of the sequencing pipeline. A further reported finding was that TCR beta sequences accurately predicted the HLA-A and HLA-B alleles for most subjects in the first cohort. A total of 150 or so TCR beta chains were listed by the study as associated with cytomegalovirus. Most TCR sequences were observed very rarely across donors, whereas some public TCRs were present in many individuals. According to the authors, the approach could potentially be generalized to other disease states and immunological phenotypes. The cohort was sequenced for TCR beta chains only, and without alpha or paired-chain data the features that could be detected were limited.

Inclusive of the bounding cysteine and phenylalanine, the CDR3 is 17 residues long. Only the CDR3 portion is preserved as DNA: 51 bases, with reading frame beginning at the first base. V loses 2 bases of germline sequence and J loses 2 bases, and the interval between the two ends is 15 bases. Taken from the germline V gene (reference sequence), the CDR1 and CDR2 loops are MNHEY and SMNVEV. In its sample, this clone was seen a few times. Which antigen it targets is not known. Base-call qualities are not available, and no considerably larger clone is one nucleotide away. The sample comprised PBMCs. The receptor was derived from a man in his sixties in good health and CMV-seropositive. Recombination connected TRBV27 to TRBJ2-2; no D gene call is confident. The CDR3 sequence is CASSLTLTTFNTGELFF. The DNA sequence is given as TGTGCCAGCAGTTTAACCCTCACTACCTTTAACACCGGGGAGCTGTTTTTT.